This T cell receptor beta chain is from a study of HIV-infected patients and healthy controls. This clonotype was detected many times. From the 5' RACE reads, TCRdb called clonotypes with MiXCR, one entry per CDR3 protein. The sample holds around 58,000 distinct CDR3 sequences; around 21% are singletons and the top ten take over 1.1%. Trimming took off 6 bases at V and 0 bases at J, with 14 bases between the two ends. The CDR3 has 15 residues. CDR1 and CDR2 (germline): MGHRA, YSYEKL. The clonotype originates from a human donor in good health. Sequencing was carried out using CD4+ T cells from blood. The chain is built from TRBV4-1 and TRBJ1-1; weak D call: TRBD1 (6 bases). The CDR3 DNA sequence: TGCGCCAGCAGTCAGGGGTCGGGGATGAACACTGAAGCTTTCTTT. The encoded protein is CASSQGSGMNTEAFF.